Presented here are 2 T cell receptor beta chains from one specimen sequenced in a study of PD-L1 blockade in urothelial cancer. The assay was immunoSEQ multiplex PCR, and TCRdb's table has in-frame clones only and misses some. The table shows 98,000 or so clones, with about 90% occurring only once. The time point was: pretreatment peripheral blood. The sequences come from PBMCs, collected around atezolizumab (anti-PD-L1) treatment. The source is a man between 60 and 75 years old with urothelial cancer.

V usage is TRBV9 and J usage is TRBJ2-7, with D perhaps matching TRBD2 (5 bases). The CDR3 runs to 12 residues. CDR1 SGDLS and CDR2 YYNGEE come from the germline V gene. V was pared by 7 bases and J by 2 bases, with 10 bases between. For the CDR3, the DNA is TGTGCCAGCGGGGTGGGAGCCTACGAGCAGTACTTC. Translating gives CASGVGAYEQYF.

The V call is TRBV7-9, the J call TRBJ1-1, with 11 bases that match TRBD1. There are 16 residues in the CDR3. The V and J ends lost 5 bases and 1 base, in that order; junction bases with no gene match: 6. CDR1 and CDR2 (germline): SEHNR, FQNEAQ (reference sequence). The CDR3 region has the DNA TGTGCCAGCAGCCCGAGGACAGGGGGCGCGAACACTGAAGCTTTCTTT. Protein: CASSPRTGGANTEAFF.